This entry lists 15 T cell receptor beta chains sequenced from one sample in a study of T-cell reconstitution after alpha-beta-depleted transplantation in children. The TCRbeta library incorporated unique molecular identifiers. TCRdb processed the PCR reads anew with MiXCR; each CDR3 protein has one entry. The profile shows more than 450,000 distinct CDR3 sequences, about 18% of them singletons. Sequenced material: PBMCs from the stem cell graft donor, taken from the stem cell graft. Receptors originate from a human donor who donated a stem cell graft to a child with acute lymphoblastic leukemia.

V gene TRBV27 combines with J gene TRBJ2-7, with 10 bases matching TRBD2. Germline V CDR1 and CDR2: MNHEY, SMNVEV (reference sequence). The CDR3 totals 16 residues. Germline trimming cut 5 bases from V and 6 bases from J; bases unmatched to any gene: 13. The CDR3 DNA reads TGTGCCAGCAGTGGGAGCGGGAGGGCAGCGTACGGCGAGCAGTACTTC. Its translation: CASSGSGRAAYGEQYF.

This clonotype has just a few counts. The chain uses TRBV15 and TRBJ2-6; possibly TRBD2 for D (6 bases). V gave up 5 bases and J gave up 4 bases, with 15 bases separating them. The CDR3 covers 16 residues. Germline V lookup: CDR1 LNHNV, CDR2 YYDKDF (reference sequence). CDR3 protein: CATSLSLALGANVLTF. CDR3 nucleotides: TGTGCCACCAGCTTATCACTAGCACTCGGGGCCAACGTCCTGACTTTC.

In its sample, this clonotype was seen a few times. The rearrangement joins TRBV5-6 to TRBJ2-2; TRBD2 aligns across 9 bases. The V segment lost 5 bases and the J segment 4 bases; nucleotides outside the gene matches: 6. The CDR3 is 15 residues long. The germline CDR1 and CDR2 sequences are SGHDT and YYEEEE. The CDR3 region has the DNA TGTGCCAGCAGGGCCGGGACTAGCATCACCGGGGAGCTGTTTTTT. This translates into CASRAGTSITGELFF. Variable domain in full (rest from reference TRBV5-6 and TRBJ2-2): DAGVTQSPTHLIKTRGQQVTLRCSPKSGHDTVSWYQQALGQGPQFIFQYYEEEERQRGNFPDRFSGHQFPNYSSELNVNALLLGDSALYLCASRAGTSITGELFFGEGSRLTVL.

This chain links TRBV12-3 or TRBV12-4 with TRBJ1-1; 7 bases line up with TRBD1. The CDR3 spans 14 residues. V was pared by 4 bases and J by 4 bases, with 6 bases of the junction left unmatched. This CDR3 is CASSSGQLRTEAFF. Written as DNA, the CDR3 is TGTGCCAGCAGTTCGGGACAGCTTCGCACTGAAGCTTTCTTT.

The chain recombines TRBV27 with TRBJ2-1; no clear D. The CDR3 loop spans 12 amino acids. The V end lost 6 bases, the J end lost 7 bases, and 10 bases lay between the germline ends. CDR1 and CDR2 (germline): MNHEY, SMNVEV (reference sequence). CDR3 region: CASSDRINEQFF. The CDR3 bases are TGTGCCAGCAGCGACCGGATTAATGAGCAGTTCTTC.

This chain joins TRBV12-3 or TRBV12-4 and TRBJ2-3; weak D call: TRBD2 (6 bases). The CDR3 runs 14 residues. V was shortened by 6 bases and J by 0 bases, with 10 bases between the two germline ends. CDR3 region: CASSLAPSTDTQYF. In DNA form, the CDR3 reads TGTGCCAGCAGCCTAGCGCCGAGCACAGATACGCAGTATTTT.

This rearrangement joins TRBV5-1 to TRBJ2-5; possibly TRBD2 for D (5 bases). CDR1 and CDR2 (germline): SGHRS, YFSETQ. V was cut by 8 bases and J by 5 bases, with 16 bases left in between. This CDR3 region has 13 residues. The CDR3 DNA follows: TGCGCCAGTCAGAGGGTAAAGTGGGAGACCCAGTACTTC. Its translation is CASQRVKWETQYF.

This clonotype was recorded a few times. The V and J genes are TRBV20-1 and TRBJ2-1; weak D call: TRBD1 (6 bases). Per germline, CDR1 DFQATT and CDR2 SNEGSKA (reference sequence). The CDR3 length is 12 residues. The CDR3 DNA reads TGCAGCAAACAGGGTGCTGGCAGTGAGCAGTTCTTC. The encoded protein is CSKQGAGSEQFF.

Only a few counts were recorded for this clonotype. The J gene is TRBJ2-1, the V gene TRBV5-1, with no clear D. In germline, CDR1 is SGHRS, CDR2 YFSETQ. The CDR3 is 16 amino acids. V lost 0 bases and J lost 0, with 10 bases in between. The DNA of the CDR3 is TGCGCCAGCAGCTTGGTTGTTATGAGCTCCTACAATGAGCAGTTCTTC. It codes for CASSLVVMSSYNEQFF.

The chain links TRBV18 to TRBJ2-1; 9 nucleotides line up with TRBD1. Trimming at V came to 4 bases and at J to 7 bases, leaving 8 bases not matched to a gene. CDR1 is KGHSH, CDR2 LQKENI, per germline. This CDR3 spans 15 amino acids. CDR3 nucleotide sequence: TGTGCCAGCTCACGGACAGGGACAGGGCGGAATGAGCAGTTCTTC. Its translation: CASSRTGTGRNEQFF.

The J gene is TRBJ2-3, the V gene TRBV24-1; 13 nucleotides agree with TRBD2. Germline assignment: CDR1 KGHDR and CDR2 SFDVKD. Trimming at V came to 9 bases and at J to 3 bases, leaving 8 bases not matched to a gene. The CDR3 covers 16 residues. CDR3 nucleotides: TGTGCCACCGCGCGGACTAGCGGGAGAAGGACAGATACGCAGTATTTT. It translates to CATARTSGRRTDTQYF.

On this clonotype itself: An end of the junction differs from the germline gene, which may be a read error. The gene calls are TRBV12-3 or TRBV12-4 and TRBJ1-5; 9 bases fit TRBD1. There are 11 residues in the CDR3. CDR3 coding DNA: TGTGCCAGCAGTTTAGGGGGACAGGGTTTTTTT. Protein sequence: CASSLGGQGFF.

This clonotype showed up just a few times. The CDR3 nucleotides are TGTGCCAGTACCATGGGGTCCCGGGAGCTGTTTTTT. Its protein product is CASTMGSRELFF. The genes are TRBV19 and TRBJ2-2; the D is unclear. The germline CDR1 and CDR2 sequences are LNHDA and SQIVND (reference sequence). The CDR3 loop spans 12 amino acids. Trimming removed 7 bases from V and 9 bases from J, with 12 bases in between.

This clonotype was picked up many times. The gene calls are TRBV12-3 or TRBV12-4 and TRBJ2-3; 7 bases match TRBD1. V gave up 5 bases and J gave up 1 base; unmatched junction bases: 6. This CDR3 is 15 amino acids long. The CDR3 DNA sequence: TGTGCCAGCAGTCCGACAGGGATGGGCACAGATACGCAGTATTTT. Its protein product is CASSPTGMGTDTQYF.

This clonotype was counted only a few times. The chain's CDR3 is CASSNGPREAFF. The CDR3 bases are TGTGCCAGCAGCAACGGGCCACGCGAGGCTTTCTTT. This rearrangement joins TRBV7-9 to TRBJ1-1; D is undetermined. Germline V lookup: CDR1 SEHNR, CDR2 FQNEAQ (reference sequence). The V end lost 5 bases, the J end lost 11 bases, and 15 bases lay between the germline ends. CDR3 length: 12 residues.